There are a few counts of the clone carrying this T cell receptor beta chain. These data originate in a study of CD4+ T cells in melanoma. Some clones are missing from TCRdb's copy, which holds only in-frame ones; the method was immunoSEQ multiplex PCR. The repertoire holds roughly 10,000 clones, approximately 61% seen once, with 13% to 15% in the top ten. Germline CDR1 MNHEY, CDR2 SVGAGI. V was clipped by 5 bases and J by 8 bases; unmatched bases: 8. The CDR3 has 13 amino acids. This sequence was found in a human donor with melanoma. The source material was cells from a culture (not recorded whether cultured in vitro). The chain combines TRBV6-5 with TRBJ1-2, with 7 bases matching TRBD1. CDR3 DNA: TGTGCCAGCAGTCGCGACAGGGTGGGAGGCTACACCTTC. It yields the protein CASSRDRVGGYTF.